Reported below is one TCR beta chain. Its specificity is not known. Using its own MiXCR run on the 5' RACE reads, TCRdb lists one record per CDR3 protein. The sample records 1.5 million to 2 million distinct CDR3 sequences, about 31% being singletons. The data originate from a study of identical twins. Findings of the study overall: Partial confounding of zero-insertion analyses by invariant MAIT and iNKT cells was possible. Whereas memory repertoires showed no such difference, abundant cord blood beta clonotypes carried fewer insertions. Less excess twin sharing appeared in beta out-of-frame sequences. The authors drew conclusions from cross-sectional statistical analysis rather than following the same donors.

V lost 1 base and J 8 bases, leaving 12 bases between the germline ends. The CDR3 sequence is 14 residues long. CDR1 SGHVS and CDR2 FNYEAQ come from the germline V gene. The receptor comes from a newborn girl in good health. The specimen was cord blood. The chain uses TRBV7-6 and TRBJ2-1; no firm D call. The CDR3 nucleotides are TGTGCCAGCAGCTTAGGTGGCTTGTTCGATGAGCAGTTCTTC. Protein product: CASSLGGLFDEQFF.